This T cell receptor (beta chain) was captured by sequencing in a study of blood T cells in healthy people across ages. Findings and limits, study-wide: Naive CD4+ cells and diversity were both higher in long-lived donors than in aged donors. From one million sequenced T cells, diversity estimates were lower bounds.

As to this clonotype: Antigen unknown.

Germline CDR1 and CDR2: MNHEY and SVGEGT. CDR3 size: 13 residues. V was cut by 5 bases and J by 8 bases, with 13 bases left in between. A second PCR, run for about 6 to 11 cycles, used a sample-barcoded 5' primer plus a J-beta primer mix. TCRdb used MiXCR to reprocess the 5' RACE reads, holding one entry per CDR3 protein. The sample carries about 1.8 million distinct CDR3 sequences, roughly 49% recorded once. The sequencing input was blood. The chain employs TRBV6-2 or TRBV6-3 and TRBJ2-1; D is uncertain. The clonotype was recovered from a woman aged 35 to 49 in good health. As DNA, the CDR3 is TGTGCCAGCAGTAGACGCGATCCGGATGAGCAGTTCTTC. Its translation is CASSRRDPDEQFF.